This is a list of T cell receptor beta chains from one sample in a study of blood T cell repertoires in COVID-19. Method: immunoSEQ multiplex PCR; TCRdb's copy keeps in-frame clones and lacks some. The sample shows over 100,000 clones, around nine tenths of them seen only once. Sequencing was carried out using peripheral blood. The receptors derive from a woman in her seventies with COVID-19, enrolled during active disease. The CDR3 runs from the conserved cysteine through the conserved F or W. D genes are given only for firm matches. Only part of the rows carry a size: once, few, many, or a class if the clone is expanded.

v_gene: TRBV7-9; len: 16; d_gene: TRBD1; j_gene: TRBJ2-7; abundance: few; CDR3aa: CASSPARTGGAYEQYF; CDR3nt: TGTGCCAGCAGCCCCGCGAGGACAGGTGGGGCCTACGAGCAGTACTTC
v_gene: TRBV5-4; len: 15; d_gene: TRBD1; j_gene: TRBJ2-7; abundance: -; CDR3aa: CASSSKQGDGNEQYF; CDR3nt: TGTGCCAGCAGCTCCAAACAGGGGGATGGAAACGAGCAGTACTTC
v_gene: TRBV12-5; len: 12; d_gene: -; j_gene: TRBJ2-1; abundance: once; CDR3aa: CASGIGGNEQFF; CDR3nt: TGTGCTAGTGGGATAGGGGGCAATGAGCAGTTCTTC
v_gene: TRBV28; len: 13; d_gene: -; j_gene: TRBJ2-3; abundance: -; CDR3aa: CASRDTSTDTQYF; CDR3nt: TGTGCCAGCAGGGACACCAGCACAGATACGCAGTATTTT
v_gene: TRBV28; len: 15; d_gene: -; j_gene: TRBJ1-1; abundance: -; CDR3aa: CASSLFTGMNTEAFF; CDR3nt: TGTGCCAGCAGTTTATTCACAGGGATGAACACTGAAGCTTTCTTT
v_gene: TRBV28; len: 15; d_gene: TRBD1; j_gene: TRBJ1-1; abundance: -; CDR3aa: CASNALDRANPEAFF; CDR3nt: TGTGCCAGCAATGCTCTAGACAGGGCGAACCCTGAAGCTTTCTTT
v_gene: TRBV5-1; len: 16; d_gene: TRBD1; j_gene: TRBJ1-3; abundance: -; CDR3aa: CASSWGQGLDGNTIYF; CDR3nt: TGCGCCAGCAGCTGGGGACAGGGTTTGGACGGAAACACCATATATTTT
v_gene: TRBV2; len: 13; d_gene: -; j_gene: TRBJ1-3; abundance: few; CDR3aa: CASSTNSGNTIYF; CDR3nt: TGTGCCAGCAGCACAAACTCTGGAAACACCATATATTTT
v_gene: TRBV5-4; len: 15; d_gene: TRBD1; j_gene: TRBJ1-4; abundance: -; CDR3aa: CASSLDRTGSEKLFF; CDR3nt: TGTGCCAGCAGCTTGGACCGGACAGGGAGTGAAAAACTGTTTTTT
v_gene: TRBV6-2/TRBV6-3; len: 14; d_gene: -; j_gene: TRBJ2-5; abundance: -; CDR3aa: CASSLGGNQETQYF; CDR3nt: TGTGCCAGCAGCCTAGGGGGAAACCAAGAGACCCAGTACTTC
v_gene: TRBV19; len: 15; d_gene: -; j_gene: TRBJ2-7; abundance: -; CDR3aa: CASSPSAGTSYEQYF; CDR3nt: TGTGCCAGTAGTCCTTCCGCGGGCACGAGCTACGAGCAGTACTTC
v_gene: TRBV27; len: 13; d_gene: TRBD1; j_gene: TRBJ1-2; abundance: -; CDR3aa: CASKRTGVGGYTF; CDR3nt: TGTGCCAGCAAACGGACAGGTGTAGGTGGCTACACCTTC
v_gene: TRBV5-1; len: 17; d_gene: -; j_gene: TRBJ2-2; abundance: -; CDR3aa: CASSVTGTLKKSGELFF; CDR3nt: TGCGCCAGCAGCGTAACCGGGACTTTAAAAAAGTCCGGGGAGCTGTTTTTT
v_gene: TRBV19; len: 14; d_gene: -; j_gene: TRBJ1-1; abundance: -; CDR3aa: CASSIDRGNTEAFF; CDR3nt: TGTGCCAGTAGTATCGACAGAGGGAACACTGAAGCTTTCTTT
v_gene: TRBV5-5; len: 15; d_gene: -; j_gene: TRBJ1-5; abundance: -; CDR3aa: CASSGRVSEEGPQHF; CDR3nt: TGTGCCAGCAGCGGACGGGTCTCCGAGGAGGGGCCCCAGCATTTT
v_gene: TRBV24-1; len: 16; d_gene: TRBD1; j_gene: TRBJ2-3; abundance: -; CDR3aa: CATSDPGQGPTDTQYF; CDR3nt: TGTGCCACCAGTGACCCGGGACAGGGGCCCACAGATACGCAGTATTTT
v_gene: TRBV7-9; len: 15; d_gene: TRBD1; j_gene: TRBJ1-6; abundance: -; CDR3aa: CASSSDRRIRSPLHF; CDR3nt: TGTGCCAGCAGCTCGGACAGGAGGATACGATCACCCCTCCACTTT
v_gene: TRBV19; len: 17; d_gene: TRBD1; j_gene: TRBJ1-3; abundance: -; CDR3aa: CASSTLRNRGSGNTIYF; CDR3nt: TGTGCCAGTAGTACACTCCGCAACAGGGGCTCTGGAAACACCATATATTTT
v_gene: TRBV9; len: 16; d_gene: -; j_gene: TRBJ2-2; abundance: -; CDR3aa: CASSVGATGNTGELFF; CDR3nt: TGTGCCAGCAGCGTAGGGGCGACAGGGAACACCGGGGAGCTGTTTTTT
v_gene: TRBV6-5; len: 14; d_gene: -; j_gene: TRBJ2-1; abundance: -; CDR3aa: CASSSQGVYNEQFF; CDR3nt: TGTGCCAGCAGTTCCCAGGGCGTCTACAATGAGCAGTTCTTC
v_gene: TRBV5-1; len: 16; d_gene: TRBD2; j_gene: TRBJ2-3; abundance: -; CDR3aa: CASSLSSGGNTDTQYF; CDR3nt: TGCGCCAGCAGCTTGAGTAGCGGGGGGAACACAGATACGCAGTATTTT
v_gene: TRBV5-1; len: 16; d_gene: -; j_gene: TRBJ2-2; abundance: -; CDR3aa: CASSLDRISNTGELFF; CDR3nt: TGCGCCAGCAGCTTAGACAGGATCTCGAACACCGGGGAGCTGTTTTTT
v_gene: TRBV21-1; len: 14; d_gene: -; j_gene: TRBJ2-7; abundance: -; CDR3aa: CASSKIWAGLVQYF; CDR3nt: TGTGCCAGCAGCAAGATATGGGCTGGACTTGTGCAGTACTTC
v_gene: TRBV28; len: 16; d_gene: TRBD1; j_gene: TRBJ1-5; abundance: -; CDR3aa: CASSSPTGGVGQPQHF; CDR3nt: TGTGCCAGCAGTTCCCCGACAGGGGGCGTCGGACAGCCCCAGCATTTT
v_gene: TRBV2; len: 15; d_gene: -; j_gene: TRBJ2-2; abundance: -; CDR3aa: CASRQNGGDTGELFF; CDR3nt: TGTGCCAGCAGACAAAACGGGGGAGACACCGGGGAGCTGTTTTTT
v_gene: TRBV6-6; len: 20; d_gene: -; j_gene: TRBJ1-3; abundance: -; CDR3aa: CASSRTGGGKDRPSGNTIYF; CDR3nt: TGTGCCAGCAGCCGGACGGGGGGGGGCAAAGACCGACCCTCTGGAAACACCATATATTTT
v_gene: TRBV5-4; len: 15; d_gene: TRBD2; j_gene: TRBJ2-7; abundance: -; CDR3aa: CASSGGTRPVDEQYF; CDR3nt: TGTGCCAGCAGCGGGGGGACTAGACCCGTCGACGAGCAGTACTTC
v_gene: TRBV5-1; len: 15; d_gene: TRBD1; j_gene: TRBJ2-1; abundance: -; CDR3aa: CASSRWDSSENEQFF; CDR3nt: TGCGCCAGCAGCCGATGGGACAGTTCGGAAAATGAGCAGTTCTTC
v_gene: TRBV6-4; len: 14; d_gene: -; j_gene: TRBJ2-5; abundance: -; CDR3aa: CASPIQDIQETQYF; CDR3nt: TGTGCCAGTCCGATCCAGGATATCCAAGAGACCCAGTACTTC
v_gene: TRBV5-5; len: 17; d_gene: TRBD1; j_gene: TRBJ1-3; abundance: -; CDR3aa: CASSFGGTAVSGNTIYF; CDR3nt: TGTGCCAGCAGCTTTGGCGGGACAGCGGTCTCTGGAAACACCATATATTTT
v_gene: TRBV4-2; len: 15; d_gene: TRBD1; j_gene: TRBJ1-1; abundance: -; CDR3aa: CASSPGQVPNTEAFF; CDR3nt: TGTGCCAGCAGCCCAGGACAGGTTCCGAACACTGAAGCTTTCTTT
v_gene: TRBV18; len: 17; d_gene: TRBD2; j_gene: TRBJ2-1; abundance: -; CDR3aa: CASSPRGQAGGHNEQFF; CDR3nt: TGTGCCAGCTCACCGAGGGGCCAAGCGGGGGGGCACAATGAGCAGTTCTTC
v_gene: TRBV7-3; len: 14; d_gene: -; j_gene: TRBJ2-2; abundance: -; CDR3aa: CASSPRVNTGELFF; CDR3nt: TGTGCCAGCAGCCCACGAGTGAACACCGGGGAGCTGTTTTTT
v_gene: TRBV3-1/TRBV3-2; len: 15; d_gene: -; j_gene: TRBJ1-1; abundance: -; CDR3aa: CASSQVGTPNTEAFF; CDR3nt: TGTGCCAGCAGCCAAGTTGGCACCCCGAACACTGAAGCTTTCTTT
v_gene: TRBV28; len: 13; d_gene: -; j_gene: TRBJ1-2; abundance: -; CDR3aa: CASLGPSGYGYTF; CDR3nt: TGTGCCAGCCTAGGACCCAGCGGCTATGGCTACACCTTC
v_gene: TRBV15; len: 17; d_gene: TRBD1; j_gene: TRBJ2-6; abundance: once; CDR3aa: CATSSFTGGAGANVLTF; CDR3nt: TGTGCCACCAGCAGTTTTACAGGGGGCGCTGGGGCCAACGTCCTGACTTTC
v_gene: TRBV18; len: 20; d_gene: -; j_gene: TRBJ1-4; abundance: once; CDR3aa: CASSPHRLGQQISTNEKLFF; CDR3nt: TGTGCCAGCTCACCTCACCGCCTTGGACAGCAGATCTCAACTAATGAAAAACTGTTTTTT
v_gene: TRBV24-1; len: 16; d_gene: -; j_gene: TRBJ2-3; abundance: -; CDR3aa: CATSGQEITSTDTQYF; CDR3nt: TGTGCCACCAGTGGACAGGAGATTACTAGCACAGATACGCAGTATTTT
v_gene: TRBV10-3; len: 16; d_gene: TRBD1; j_gene: TRBJ1-3; abundance: -; CDR3aa: CAISALQGAQRNTIYF; CDR3nt: TGTGCCATCAGCGCTCTACAGGGGGCTCAGAGAAACACCATATATTTT
v_gene: TRBV7-2; len: 16; d_gene: TRBD1; j_gene: TRBJ1-5; abundance: once; CDR3aa: CASSLAGTGGNQPQHF; CDR3nt: TGTGCCAGCAGCTTAGCGGGGACAGGGGGCAATCAGCCCCAGCATTTT
v_gene: TRBV9; len: 13; d_gene: -; j_gene: TRBJ2-1; abundance: -; CDR3aa: CASRRSSDNEQFF; CDR3nt: TGTGCCAGCCGGAGGAGTTCCGACAATGAGCAGTTCTTC
v_gene: TRBV11-2; len: 13; d_gene: -; j_gene: TRBJ1-1; abundance: -; CDR3aa: CASSLERNTEAFF; CDR3nt: TGTGCCAGCAGCTTGGAGAGAAACACTGAAGCTTTCTTT
v_gene: TRBV28; len: 18; d_gene: TRBD2; j_gene: TRBJ2-1; abundance: -; CDR3aa: CASSRPGLAGGDYNEQFF; CDR3nt: TGTGCCAGCAGTCGACCGGGACTAGCGGGGGGGGACTACAATGAGCAGTTCTTC
v_gene: TRBV25-1; len: 17; d_gene: TRBD2; j_gene: TRBJ2-3; abundance: -; CDR3aa: CASSESTSGGVLDTQYF; CDR3nt: TGTGCCAGCAGTGAGTCGACTAGCGGGGGGGTCTTGGATACGCAGTATTTT
v_gene: TRBV11-2; len: 14; d_gene: -; j_gene: TRBJ1-2; abundance: -; CDR3aa: CASSPDTSVHGYTF; CDR3nt: TGTGCCAGCAGCCCCGACACATCAGTGCATGGCTACACCTTC
v_gene: TRBV7-8; len: 12; d_gene: TRBD2; j_gene: TRBJ2-1; abundance: -; CDR3aa: CASSYSGVGQFF; CDR3nt: TGTGCCAGCAGTTACAGCGGGGTGGGGCAGTTCTTC
v_gene: TRBV19; len: 13; d_gene: TRBD1; j_gene: TRBJ1-2; abundance: -; CDR3aa: CASMTGQMYGYTF; CDR3nt: TGTGCCAGTATGACGGGACAGATGTATGGCTACACCTTC